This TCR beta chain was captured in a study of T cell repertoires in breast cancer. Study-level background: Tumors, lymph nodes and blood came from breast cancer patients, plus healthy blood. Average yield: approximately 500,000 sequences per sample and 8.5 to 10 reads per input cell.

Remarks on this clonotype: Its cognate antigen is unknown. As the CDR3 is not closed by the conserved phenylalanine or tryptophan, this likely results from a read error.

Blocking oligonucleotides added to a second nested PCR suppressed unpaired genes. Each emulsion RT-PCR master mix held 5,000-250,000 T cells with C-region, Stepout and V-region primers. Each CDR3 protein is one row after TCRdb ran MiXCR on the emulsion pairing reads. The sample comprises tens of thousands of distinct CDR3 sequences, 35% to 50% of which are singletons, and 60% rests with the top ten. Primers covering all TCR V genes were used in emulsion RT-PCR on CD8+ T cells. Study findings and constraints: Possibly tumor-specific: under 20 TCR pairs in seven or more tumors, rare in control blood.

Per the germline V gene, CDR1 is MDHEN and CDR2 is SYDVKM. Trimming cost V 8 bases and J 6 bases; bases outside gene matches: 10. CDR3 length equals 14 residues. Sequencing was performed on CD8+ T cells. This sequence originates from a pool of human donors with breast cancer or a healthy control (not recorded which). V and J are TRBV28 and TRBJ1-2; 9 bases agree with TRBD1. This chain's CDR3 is CASWDRANFNGYTS. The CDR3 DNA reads TGTGCCAGCTGGGACAGGGCAAACTTTAATGGCTACACCTCC.